The clone carrying this T cell receptor (beta chain) was detected a few times. Its antigen is not identified. This entry is derived from a study of beta chain features in type 1 diabetes. In the study overall: Healthy donors and patients showed comparable age, gender and cell yields. The study, taken as a whole, reports: VDJ junctions in type 1 diabetes patients carried more deletions and fewer insertions.

The investigators reverse transcribed all of the isolated RNA, so they sequenced expressed TCRB transcripts. Produced via immunoSEQ multiplex PCR; TCRdb's table is partial and in-frame only. The data hold some 330,000 clones, with about 11% observed a single time. The sequence came from a woman in her twenties or thirties in good health. Sequencing was carried out using naive CD4+ T cells from blood.

CDR3 sequence reads: CASSPQRTGVNEQFF. In DNA form, the CDR3 reads TGTGCCAGCAGCCCTCAGCGGACAGGGGTCAATGAGCAGTTCTTC. The chain recombines TRBV7-3 with TRBJ2-1; 9 bases match TRBD1. Trimming removed 5 bases from V and 6 bases from J; junction bases left unmatched: 8. The CDR3 is 15 residues long. Germline V lookup: CDR1 SGHTA, CDR2 FQGTGA.